The clone carrying this T cell receptor beta chain was counted many times. Amplification of TCR beta CDR3 regions was performed using RNA transcripts as template. Primed by the HTBI set, a first-round RT-PCR was run on the TCR CDR3. A single record per CDR3 protein comes from TCRdb applying MiXCR to the multiplex PCR reads. This sample has hundreds of thousands of distinct CDR3 sequences, with over 15% found just once. The sample belongs to a study of T cells in Graves' hyperthyroidism and ophthalmopathy. Looking at the study overall: Initial diagnosis, before any treatment, was when peripheral blood was collected.

Germline loops: CDR1 KGHDR, CDR2 SFDVKD. CDR3 length equals 14 residues. Trimming took 5 bases from V and 6 from J; bases not matched to a gene: 4. It was uncontrolled infection, other autoimmune disease, pregnancy or lactation that excluded patients. Sequencing was performed on blood. This chain links TRBV24-1 with TRBJ2-1, with TRBD2 identical over 9 bases. This sequence was found in a woman between 18 and 30 years old with Graves' ophthalmopathy. This chain's CDR3 is CATSGPSGVNEQFF. CDR3 DNA: TGTGCCACCAGTGGTCCTAGCGGGGTCAATGAGCAGTTCTTC.